The 17 T cell receptor beta chains given below trace back to one sample, sequenced in a study of blood T cells in healthy people across ages. A second PCR, run for roughly 7 to 12 cycles, used a sample-barcoded 5' primer plus a J-beta primer mix. Using its own MiXCR run on the 5' RACE reads, TCRdb lists one record per CDR3 protein. The profile covers 1.5 million to 2 million distinct CDR3 sequences, with approximately 39% appearing a single time and approximately 22% taken by the ten largest. The sequenced material came from blood. These receptors all stem from a human donor in good health.

This clonotype was observed a handful of times. This chain joins TRBV7-2 and TRBJ1-4; 8 bases are a match to TRBD1. The CDR3 spans 14 residues. Germline CDR1 and CDR2: SGHTA and FQGNSA. V was pared by 3 bases and J by 4 bases, with 1 base of the junction left unmatched. The CDR3 nucleotides are TGTGCCAGCAGCTTCGACAGGGGTAATGAAAAACTGTTTTTT. This sequence encodes CASSFDRGNEKLFF. Complete variable domain (other parts from reference TRBV7-2 and TRBJ1-4): GAGVSQSPSNKVTEKGKDVELRCDPISGHTALYWYRQSLGQGLEFLIYFQGNSAPDKSGLPSDRFSAERTGGSVSTLTIQRTQQEDSAVYLCASSFDRGNEKLFFGSGTQLSVL.

This clonotype was found a few times. The chain couples TRBV6-1 to TRBJ1-5; a possible D gene is TRBD1 (6 bases). The germline V and J ends were trimmed by 6 bases and 6 bases, with 18 bases remaining between them. Germline CDR1 and CDR2: MNHNS and SASEGT. This CDR3 has 15 amino acids. The CDR3, as DNA: TGTGCCAGCAGAAAAACGGGGGACAAAGGTCAGCCCCAGCATTTT. Translated, it gives CASRKTGDKGQPQHF.

The chain has TRBV28 and TRBJ2-4; the match to TRBD1 covers 7 bases. The DNA matches TRBJ2-7 better at its end, which makes the J call doubtful. The CDR3 sequence is 12 residues long. Germline V lookup: CDR1 MDHEN, CDR2 SYDVKM. CDR3 nucleotides: TGTGCCAGCAGGGGAGACAGGGCCGAGCAGTACTTC. Protein sequence: CASRGDRAEQYF.

This chain uses TRBV10-3 with TRBJ1-1, with no clear D. CDR1 and CDR2 (germline): ENHRY, SYGVKD. This CDR3 has 14 amino acids. V was trimmed by 0 bases and J by 7 bases, leaving 12 bases between them. In DNA, the CDR3 is TGTGCCATCAGTGAGTCGACAAAAGCTGTTGAAGCTTTCTTT. Translation: CAISESTKAVEAFF.

The rearrangement joins TRBV12-5 to TRBJ2-3; perhaps TRBD1 as D (6 bases). From germline, CDR1 is LGHNT and CDR2 FRNRAP. Trimming removed 1 base from V and 3 bases from J, with 11 bases in between. The CDR3 runs to 15 residues. The CDR3 is CASGLGQAETDTQYF. CDR3 coding DNA: TGTGCTAGTGGTTTGGGACAGGCAGAAACAGATACGCAGTATTTT. The full variable domain, in which reference TRBV12-5 and TRBJ2-3 provide the parts outside the CDR3, is DARVTQTPRHKVTEMGQEVTMRCQPILGHNTVFWYRQTMMQGLELLAYFRNRAPLDDSGMPKDRFSAEMPDATLATLKIQPSEPRDSAVYFCASGLGQAETDTQYFGPGTRLTVL.

The V and J genes are TRBV6-2 or TRBV6-3 and TRBJ2-7; the D gene could be TRBD1 or TRBD2 (5 bases each). The ends were cut back, 2 bases at V and 3 bases at J, with 14 bases in the middle. Germline CDR1 and CDR2: MNHEY and SVGEGT. The CDR3 spans 15 residues. As DNA, the CDR3 is TGTGCCAGCAGTTACCCCTTTGGGACCATCTACGAGCAGTACTTC. This encodes CASSYPFGTIYEQYF.

The chain links TRBV28 to TRBJ1-5, with D unresolved. V lost 1 base and J lost 2, with 9 bases in between. Germline loops: CDR1 MDHEN, CDR2 SYDVKM. This CDR3 has 15 amino acids. The CDR3: CASSLSWVGNQPQHF. The DNA of the CDR3 is TGTGCCAGCAGTTTATCCTGGGTAGGCAATCAGCCCCAGCATTTT. Together with reference TRBV28 and TRBJ1-5, the CDR3 gives the full variable domain: DVKVTQSSRYLVKRTGEKVFLECVQDMDHENMFWYRQDPGLGLRLIYFSYDVKMKEKGDIPEGYSVSREKKERFSLILESASTNQTSMYLCASSLSWVGNQPQHFGDGTRLSIL.

This clonotype has just a few counts. J is TRBJ2-6 and V is TRBV5-1; 8 bases map to TRBD2. This CDR3 is 19 amino acids long. The V segment lost 4 bases and the J segment 0 bases; nucleotides outside the gene matches: 12. The germline CDR1 and CDR2 sequences are SGHRS and YFSETQ. The DNA for the CDR3 is TGCGCCAGCAGCCCCTCCGTCGCGGGGGGCCTCTCTGGGGCCAACGTCCTGACTTTC. This sequence encodes CASSPSVAGGLSGANVLTF.

This chain uses TRBV9 with TRBJ1-1; 7 nucleotides line up with TRBD1. There are 13 residues in the CDR3. V shed 0 bases and J 10 bases; nucleotides not matched to a gene: 6. Germline V lookup: CDR1 SGDLS, CDR2 YYNGEE. CDR3 sequence reads: CASSVDRGPVAFF. CDR3 DNA sequence: TGTGCCAGCAGCGTAGACAGGGGTCCTGTAGCTTTCTTT.

With regard to this clonotype: Relative to the germline gene, one junction end is altered; a read error may explain this. This rearrangement joins TRBV7-7 to TRBJ2-1; 7 bases are shared with TRBD1. CDR1 is SSHAT, CDR2 FNYEAQ, per germline (reference sequence). This CDR3 comprises 14 residues. The CDR3 sequence: CASSPNRGQEAQFF. CDR3 bases: TGTGCTAGCAGCCCTAACAGGGGCCAAGAGGCGCAGTTCTTC.

This clonotype has a handful of counts. This chain connects TRBV5-1 to TRBJ2-1; perhaps TRBD1 as D (6 bases). The V end lost 4 bases, the J end lost 5 bases, and 16 bases lay between the germline ends. From germline, CDR1 is SGHRS and CDR2 YFSETQ. This CDR3 contains 15 residues. The CDR3 DNA reads TGCGCCAGCAGCGCCACCGGGACACTAGACAATGAGCAGTTCTTC. The encoded protein is CASSATGTLDNEQFF.

The sample holds a few counts of this clonotype. The chain employs TRBV7-9 and TRBJ2-1, with D unclear. The CDR3 has 13 residues. V lost 5 bases to trimming and J lost 5 bases, with 10 bases between them. The germline gives CDR1 SEHNR, CDR2 FQNEAQ (reference sequence). The CDR3 here is CASSRQLNNEQFF. CDR3 nucleotides: TGTGCCAGCAGCCGCCAGCTAAACAATGAGCAGTTCTTC.

This chain joins TRBV6-5 and TRBJ1-6; D uncertain. CDR3 length: 14 residues. Germline V lookup: CDR1 MNHEY, CDR2 SVGAGI. Trimming cost V 6 bases and J 7 bases, with 13 bases left between them. The chain's CDR3 is CASRSTGRNSPLHF. The CDR3 coding sequence is TGTGCCAGCAGATCTACGGGGAGAAATTCACCCCTCCACTTT.

The chain couples TRBV4-1 to TRBJ1-2, with TRBD1 as a possible D gene (5 bases). Trimming took 5 bases from V and 4 from J, leaving 14 bases between them. This CDR3 has 14 amino acids. Germline V CDR1 and CDR2: MGHRA, YSYEKL. Here the CDR3 reads CASSAGSGAYGYTF. Written as DNA, the CDR3 is TGCGCCAGCAGCGCAGGGAGCGGGGCCTATGGCTACACCTTC.

This rearrangement joins TRBV7-2 to TRBJ1-4; 7 nucleotides line up with TRBD1. The trim removed 4 bases at V and 13 bases at J, leaving 6 bases unmatched. The CDR3 runs to 12 residues. CDR1 is SGHTA, CDR2 FQGNSA, per germline. CDR3 residues: CASSSNRGRLFF. The DNA for the CDR3 is TGTGCCAGCAGCTCAAACAGGGGTAGACTGTTTTTT.

This clonotype was counted between two and nine times. The chain is built from TRBV20-1 and TRBJ2-3; D might be TRBD2 (5 bases). Trimming pared 0 bases from V and 6 bases from J, leaving 13 bases between. Germline V CDR1 and CDR2: DFQATT, SNEGSKA (reference sequence). The CDR3 sequence is 14 residues long. CDR3 amino acids: CSARDALVRDTQYF. The CDR3 DNA follows: TGCAGTGCTAGAGATGCACTAGTAAGGGATACGCAGTATTTT.

The V and J genes are TRBV3-1 and TRBJ2-7, with D hard to call. This CDR3 region has 13 residues. Germline lookup yields CDR1 LGHDT and CDR2 YNNKEL (reference sequence). V was pared by 0 bases and J by 3 bases, with 6 bases between. The DNA of the CDR3 is TGTGCCAGCAGCCAAGATAGGATCTACGAGCAGTACTTC. This translates into CASSQDRIYEQYF.